This is a list of T cell receptor beta chains from one sample in a study of shared clonotypes between healthy human individuals. Sequencing was performed with immunoSEQ multiplex PCR; in TCRdb, only in-frame clones are kept and a portion is missing. Found here are 450,000 or so clones, approximately 80% of them singletons; the top ten hold 9.5% to 15%. What was sequenced was PBMCs. The receptor set was obtained from a woman between 35 and 50 years old in good health. Some clones in this sample may be carry-over from other donors' samples. Each CDR3 is given with its conserved first and last residue. The D gene is left open where the match is weak. Clone size is given for some rows only: seen once, a few or many times, or a class if the clone is expanded.

V gene	D gene	clone size	J gene	CDR3 protein	CDR3 DNA
TRBV10-3	-	-	TRBJ2-5	CAISESIETQYF	TGTGCCATCAGTGAGTCTATTGAGACCCAGTACTTC
TRBV6-6	-	-	TRBJ1-1	CASRGWEARNTEAFF	TGTGCCAGCAGGGGCTGGGAGGCGAGAAACACTGAAGCTTTCTTT
TRBV4-1	TRBD2	-	TRBJ2-2	CASSPVGLAGGTGELFF	TGCGCCAGCAGCCCCGTAGGACTAGCGGGAGGAACCGGGGAGCTGTTTTTT
TRBV5-1	-	-	TRBJ2-2	CASSLAGISTGELFF	TGCGCCAGCAGCTTGGCCGGGATCTCCACCGGGGAGCTGTTTTTT
TRBV10-3	TRBD1	once	TRBJ1-5	CAISESGTVNQPQHF	TGTGCCATCAGTGAGTCTGGGACAGTCAATCAGCCCCAGCATTTT
TRBV5-4	-	-	TRBJ2-3	CASRQGLTRTDTQYF	TGTGCCAGCAGACAGGGACTTACGAGGACAGATACGCAGTATTTT
TRBV4-1	-	many	TRBJ2-7	CASSQGSGGEQYF	TGCGCCAGCAGCCAAGGGTCGGGTGGCGAGCAGTACTTC
TRBV6-1	TRBD1	-	TRBJ1-4	CASSEGGQGGEKLFF	TGTGCCAGCAGTGAAGGCGGACAGGGGGGTGAAAAACTGTTTTTT
TRBV6-1	-	once	TRBJ2-7	CASSEQRWSSYEQYF	TGTGCCAGCAGTGAGCAGCGTTGGAGCTCCTACGAGCAGTACTTC
TRBV18	TRBD2	-	TRBJ2-7	CASSPSGSPSYEQYF	TGTGCCAGCTCCCCAAGCGGGAGTCCATCCTACGAGCAGTACTTC
TRBV30	-	few	TRBJ2-2	CAWSDPGRDTGELFF	TGTGCCTGGAGTGACCCAGGCAGGGACACCGGGGAGCTGTTTTTT
TRBV9	-	few	TRBJ2-7	CASSVTRDSPYEQYF	TGTGCCAGCAGCGTGACCCGGGACTCTCCCTACGAGCAGTACTTC
TRBV30	TRBD2	-	TRBJ2-3	CAWRELAATDTQYF	TGTGCCTGGAGAGAACTAGCGGCCACAGATACGCAGTATTTT
TRBV29-1	-	-	TRBJ1-2	CSSTDGDYGYTF	TGCAGCTCTACGGACGGGGACTATGGGTACACCTTC
TRBV18	TRBD2	-	TRBJ2-2	CASSPRPGGANTGELFF	TGTGCCAGCTCACCCCGCCCGGGGGGGGCGAACACCGGGGAGCTGTTTTTT
TRBV25-1	-	once	TRBJ1-2	CASSAGPSYGYTF	TGTGCCAGCAGTGCGGGACCGAGCTATGGCTACACCTTC
TRBV18	-	many	TRBJ2-2	CASSPRLTNTGELFF	TGTGCCAGCTCACCACGGCTAACGAACACCGGGGAGCTGTTTTTT
TRBV28	TRBD1	many	TRBJ1-2	CASSSRDSHRGYTF	TGTGCCAGCAGTTCCCGGGACAGTCATCGCGGCTACACCTTC
TRBV27	-	-	TRBJ1-2	CASSYRLSSTYGYTF	TGTGCCAGCAGTTATAGGTTGTCCTCCACCTATGGCTACACCTTC
TRBV29-1	-	-	TRBJ2-7	CSVRRQGSSYEQYF	TGCAGCGTGAGGAGGCAAGGGAGCTCCTACGAGCAGTACTTC
TRBV5-1	-	-	TRBJ2-7	CASSTGGGAAYEQYF	TGCGCCAGCAGCACTGGTGGAGGGGCGGCCTACGAGCAGTACTTC
TRBV18	-	-	TRBJ2-7	CASSPSGPRTRGGGQYF	TGTGCCAGCTCACCATCGGGACCGAGGACCCGAGGTGGAGGGCAGTACTTC
TRBV19	-	once	TRBJ2-7	CASSIGHSYEQYF	TGTGCCAGTAGTATTGGCCATTCCTACGAGCAGTACTTC
TRBV6-5	-	-	TRBJ1-1	CASSRHLGVNTEAFF	TGTGCCAGCAGCCGACACTTGGGCGTGAACACTGAAGCTTTCTTT
TRBV2	-	many	TRBJ2-3	CASSVAGSDTQYF	TGTGCCAGCAGTGTGGCAGGGTCAGATACGCAGTATTTT
TRBV10-2	TRBD2	-	TRBJ2-7	CASRLSGSSYEQYF	TGCGCCAGCAGACTTAGCGGGAGCTCCTACGAGCAGTACTTC
TRBV2	-	-	TRBJ2-5	CASSGDRGKQETQYF	TGTGCCAGCAGTGGCGATAGGGGCAAACAAGAGACCCAGTACTTC
TRBV4-2	-	-	TRBJ2-5	CASSQAGSGETQYF	TGTGCCAGCAGCCAAGCAGGGTCGGGGGAGACCCAGTACTTC
TRBV6-1	-	-	TRBJ1-2	CASSEQPGGDYGYTF	TGTGCCAGCAGTGAACAACCCGGGGGAGACTATGGCTACACCTTC
TRBV19	-	-	TRBJ1-4	CASSIAPAEKLFF	TGTGCCAGTAGTATAGCGCCAGCTGAAAAACTGTTTTTT
TRBV23-1	-	-	TRBJ1-5	CASSQFEAAGCMGRNDSQPQHF	TGCGCCAGCAGTCAATTCGAGGCAGCAGGTTGCATGGGTAGAAACGATAGTCAGCCCCAGCATTTT
TRBV5-8	TRBD2	-	TRBJ2-1	CASSEPGLAGNRNEQFF	TGTGCCAGCAGCGAGCCGGGACTAGCGGGAAATCGCAATGAGCAGTTCTTC
TRBV9	-	-	TRBJ1-1	CASSAYPMGAEAFF	TGTGCCAGCAGCGCTTACCCCATGGGCGCTGAAGCTTTCTTT
TRBV4-2	-	-	TRBJ2-7	CASSLRISGDYEQYF	TGTGCCAGCAGCCTTCGTATTAGCGGTGACTACGAGCAGTACTTC
TRBV28	-	-	TRBJ2-7	CAVSRYEQYF	TGTGCCGTATCCCGCTACGAGCAGTACTTC
TRBV9	-	-	TRBJ2-2	CASSVAQGGTGELFF	TGTGCCAGCAGCGTAGCCCAGGGTGGTACCGGGGAGCTGTTTTTT
TRBV7-2	-	-	TRBJ2-7	CASSSYYEQYF	TGTGCCAGCAGCTCATACTACGAGCAGTACTTC
TRBV19	-	-	TRBJ1-5	CAGSIPRGVNQPQHF	TGTGCCGGTAGTATCCCTCGGGGGGTGAATCAGCCCCAGCATTTT
TRBV2	-	many	TRBJ1-3	CASSRSSQHSGPGNTIYF	TGTGCCAGCAGTCGGAGTAGCCAGCACTCAGGACCCGGAAACACCATATATTTT
TRBV6-4	-	-	TRBJ1-2	CASSDEGRGGYTF	TGTGCCAGCAGTGATGAAGGGAGAGGAGGCTACACCTTC
TRBV5-1	-	-	TRBJ2-3	CASSLGGFGVDTQYF	TGCGCCAGCAGCTTGGGGGGCTTTGGTGTCGATACGCAGTATTTT
TRBV7-7	-	once	TRBJ2-5	CASSLDGGQETQYF	TGTGCTAGCAGCTTAGATGGGGGGCAAGAGACCCAGTACTTC
TRBV4-2	TRBD2	-	TRBJ2-1	CASSQDVGLAGGINEQFF	TGTGCCAGCAGCCAAGATGTGGGGCTAGCGGGAGGGATCAATGAGCAGTTCTTC
TRBV5-4	-	-	TRBJ2-1	CASSLRREAYNEQFF	TGTGCCAGCAGCTTGCGGCGGGAAGCCTACAATGAGCAGTTCTTC
TRBV5-1	-	-	TRBJ2-2	CASSFGTGELFF	TGCGCCAGCAGCTTTGGCACCGGGGAGCTGTTTTTT
TRBV30	-	-	TRBJ2-5	CAWTAGARVETQYF	TGTGCCTGGACCGCCGGGGCTAGAGTTGAGACCCAGTACTTC
TRBV28	TRBD2	-	TRBJ2-1	CASSFPVRERLDEQFF	TGTGCCAGCAGTTTTCCCGTGCGGGAGAGGTTGGATGAGCAGTTCTTC
TRBV4-1	-	-	TRBJ2-2	CASSQVAGELFF	TGCGCCAGCAGCCAAGTTGCCGGGGAGCTGTTTTTT
TRBV9	TRBD2	-	TRBJ2-3	CASSGMKGLAGTDTQYF	TGTGCCAGCAGCGGCATGAAAGGACTAGCGGGAACAGATACGCAGTATTTT
TRBV7-2	-	-	TRBJ2-7	CASSLAGGNSYEQYF	TGTGCCAGCAGCTTAGCTGGGGGGAACTCCTACGAGCAGTACTTC
TRBV29-1	TRBD1	-	TRBJ2-5	CSVGGLTGAQETQYF	TGCAGCGTTGGAGGGCTGACAGGGGCCCAAGAGACCCAGTACTTC
TRBV27	TRBD1	-	TRBJ2-7	CASSLISGQRIYEQYF	TGTGCCAGCAGCCTCATTTCGGGACAGCGAATTTACGAGCAGTACTTC
TRBV18	-	-	TRBJ1-1	CASSGGTEAFF	TGTGCCAGCTCAGGGGGCACTGAAGCTTTCTTT
TRBV30	-	few	TRBJ1-3	CAWSAGDSSGNTIYF	TGTGCCTGGAGTGCGGGAGACAGCTCTGGAAACACCATATATTTT
TRBV19	TRBD2	-	TRBJ2-7	CASSHGLADYEQYF	TGTGCCAGTAGCCATGGACTAGCGGACTACGAGCAGTACTTC